This T cell receptor (beta chain) was sequenced for a study of T-cell memory formation after mild COVID-19. Study results and caveats: Clones contracting over day 15 to 85 were CD4/CD8 balanced, with later expanders leaning CD4+. Contracting clones localized mainly to CM and EM when CD4+ and mainly to EMRA when CD8+.

The germline V gene encodes CDR1 SGHAT and CDR2 FQDESV (reference sequence). This CDR3 has 12 residues. In its sample, this clonotype was seen a few times. What it binds is unknown. One junction end disagrees with the germline gene, perhaps due to a read error. TCRdb reanalysed the 5' RACE reads using MiXCR and keeps one entry per CDR3 protein. The table includes around 390,000 distinct CDR3 sequences, 15% to 20% detected once. Material: PBMCs or a T cell subset sorted from them (not recorded which). The rearrangement links TRBV11-1 to TRBJ2-5; D unresolved. This receptor was taken from a man between 18 and 29 years old who had mild COVID-19 (a few samples of this study predate the infection). Cell type and time point are not known. The CDR3 region is CASRRQEENQYF. The CDR3 DNA sequence: TGTGCCAGCAGGAGACAAGAAGAGAACCAGTACTTC.